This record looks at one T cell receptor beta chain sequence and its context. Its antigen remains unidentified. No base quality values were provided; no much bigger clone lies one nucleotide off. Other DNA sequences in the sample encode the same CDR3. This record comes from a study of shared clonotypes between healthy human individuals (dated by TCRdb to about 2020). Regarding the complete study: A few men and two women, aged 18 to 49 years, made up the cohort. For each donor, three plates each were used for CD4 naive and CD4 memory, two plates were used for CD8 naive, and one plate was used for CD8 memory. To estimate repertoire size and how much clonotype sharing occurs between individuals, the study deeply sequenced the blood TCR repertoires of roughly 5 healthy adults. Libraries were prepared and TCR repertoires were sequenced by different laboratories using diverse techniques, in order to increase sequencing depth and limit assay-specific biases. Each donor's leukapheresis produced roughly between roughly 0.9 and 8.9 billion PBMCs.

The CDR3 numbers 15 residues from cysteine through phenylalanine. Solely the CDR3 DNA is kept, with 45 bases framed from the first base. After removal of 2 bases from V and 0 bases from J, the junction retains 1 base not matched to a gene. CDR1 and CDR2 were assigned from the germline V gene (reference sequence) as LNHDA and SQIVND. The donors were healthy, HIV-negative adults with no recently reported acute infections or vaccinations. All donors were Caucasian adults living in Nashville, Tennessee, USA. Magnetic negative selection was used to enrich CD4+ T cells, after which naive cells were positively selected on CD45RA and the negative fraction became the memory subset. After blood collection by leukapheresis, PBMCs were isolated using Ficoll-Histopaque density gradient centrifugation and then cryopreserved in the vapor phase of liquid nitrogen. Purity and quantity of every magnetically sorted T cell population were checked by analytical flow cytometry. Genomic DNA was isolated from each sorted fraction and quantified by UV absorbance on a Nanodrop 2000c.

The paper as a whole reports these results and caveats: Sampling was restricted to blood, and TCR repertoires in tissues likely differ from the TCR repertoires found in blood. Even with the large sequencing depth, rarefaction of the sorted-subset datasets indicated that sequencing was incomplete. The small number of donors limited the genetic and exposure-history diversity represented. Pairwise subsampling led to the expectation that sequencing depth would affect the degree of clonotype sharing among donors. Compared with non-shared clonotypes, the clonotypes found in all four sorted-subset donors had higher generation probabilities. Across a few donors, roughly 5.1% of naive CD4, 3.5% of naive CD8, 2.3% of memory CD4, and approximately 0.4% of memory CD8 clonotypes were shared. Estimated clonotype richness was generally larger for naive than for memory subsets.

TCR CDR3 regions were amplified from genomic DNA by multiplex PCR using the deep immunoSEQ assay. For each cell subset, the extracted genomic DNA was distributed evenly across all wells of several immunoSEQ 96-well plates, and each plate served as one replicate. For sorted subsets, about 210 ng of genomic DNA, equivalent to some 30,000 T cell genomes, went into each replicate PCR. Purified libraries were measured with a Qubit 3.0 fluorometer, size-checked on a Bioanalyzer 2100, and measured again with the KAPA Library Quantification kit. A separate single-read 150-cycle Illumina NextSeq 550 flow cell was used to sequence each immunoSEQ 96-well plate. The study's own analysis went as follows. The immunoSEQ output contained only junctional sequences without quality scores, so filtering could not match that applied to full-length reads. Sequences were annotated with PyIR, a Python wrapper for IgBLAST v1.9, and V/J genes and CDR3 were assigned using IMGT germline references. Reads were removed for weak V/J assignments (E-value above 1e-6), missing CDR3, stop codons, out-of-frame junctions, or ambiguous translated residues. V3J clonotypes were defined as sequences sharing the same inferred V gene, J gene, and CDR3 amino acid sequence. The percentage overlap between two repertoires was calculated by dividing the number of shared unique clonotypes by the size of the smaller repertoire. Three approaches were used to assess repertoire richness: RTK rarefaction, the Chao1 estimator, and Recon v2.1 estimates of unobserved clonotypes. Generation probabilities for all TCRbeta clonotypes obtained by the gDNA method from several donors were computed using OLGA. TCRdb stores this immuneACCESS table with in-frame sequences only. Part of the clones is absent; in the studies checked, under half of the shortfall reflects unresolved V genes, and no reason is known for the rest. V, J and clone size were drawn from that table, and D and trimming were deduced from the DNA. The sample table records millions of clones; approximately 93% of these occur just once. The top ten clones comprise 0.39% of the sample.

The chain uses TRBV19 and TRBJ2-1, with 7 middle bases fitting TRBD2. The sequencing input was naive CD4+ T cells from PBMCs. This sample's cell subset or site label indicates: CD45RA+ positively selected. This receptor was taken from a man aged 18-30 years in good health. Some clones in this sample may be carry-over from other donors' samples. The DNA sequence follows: TGTGCCAGTAGTATAACGGGGGGCTCCTACAATGAGCAGTTCTTC. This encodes CASSITGGSYNEQFF.